The T cell receptor (beta chain) under discussion was sequenced for a study of blood T cell repertoires in COVID-19 (dated by TCRdb to 2019 to 2021). Regarding the study in general: Collaborator samples came from the United States, Italy and Spain and covered acute and convalescent phases of COVID-19. The prospective study material was composed of cDNA or gDNA derived from T cells, B-cell-depleted T cells, or PBMCs. The dataset comprised deeply sampled blood TCRbeta repertoires from subjects exposed to, actively infected with, or recovered from COVID-19. The repertoires were made available in a free public database intended to serve as a resource for research on the immune response to SARS-CoV-2. The samples were drawn from the first 160 participants of the ongoing ImmuneRACE study and from 950 to 1,500 subjects provided by 6 global collaborators. The sample metadata nearly always contained a de-identified subject ID, COVID-19 status, age in years and sex. Where available, HLA class I and class II types were taken from metadata supplied by the sample provider and were not determined by assay-based typing.

The CDR3 contains 14 residues, cysteine and phenylalanine counted. The read is trimmed to its CDR3 DNA, 42 bases read in frame from base 1. CDR1 and CDR2 are drawn from the germline V gene: SGHAT, FQNNGV. The germline V end is reduced by 5 bases and the J end by 9 bases; junction bases left unmatched: 6. With respect to this clone: Its antigen is still unknown. The record has no base qualities; no much larger clone is one base away.

Enrolling through a virtual design, the prospective study's participants ranged in age from roughly 18 to 95 years and lived across 20 to 30 United States geographic areas. Cohort assignment in the prospective study relied on participant-reported clinical history from a screening survey and a study questionnaire. Each participant in the prospective study had whole blood, serum and a nasopharyngeal or oropharyngeal swab collected by mobile phlebotomists. Additional blood draws and questionnaires over an approximately 2-month period could optionally be provided by prospective study participants. Prospective study blood samples were shipped either frozen or at room temperature before DNA extraction. TCRbeta CDR3 regions were amplified from genomic DNA using the immunoSEQ Assay, a bias-controlled multiplex PCR. Concerning the study's data processing: The number of nucleated cells in each sample was estimated from the amplification of reference gene primers within the assay. Sequence reads were collapsed and filtered to measure the absolute abundance of every unique TCRbeta CDR3 rearrangement. Productive Simpson clonality was computed per sample as the square root of Simpson's diversity index over productive rearrangements. The source is immuneACCESS, and TCRdb retained only in-frame sequences with V and J called. Part of the clones is not carried over; for the studies checked, unresolved V genes explain less than half of this, and the remainder is unexplained. That table is the source of V, J and clone size, and D and trimming were worked out from the DNA. In this sample the table shows some 230,000 clones, 85% to 90% of which occur a single time. Approximately 3.5% of the sample comes from the top ten.

General conclusions and limits of the study: The quantity of clinical and demographic metadata differed by source and by participant and was supplied without curation.

What was sequenced was PBMCs or T cells enriched from blood (not recorded which). The receptor was isolated from a woman in her late teens or twenties in a cohort exposed to, infected with or recovered from COVID-19 (not recorded which). The receptor chain draws on TRBV11-2 and TRBJ2-1; 11 central bases correspond to TRBD2. The base sequence is TGTGCCAGCAGCCAACGAACTAGCGGGAGTGAGCAGTTCTTC. Its protein reads: CASSQRTSGSEQFF.